The present entry profiles one T cell receptor beta chain with its context. A single count supports this clone. Its antigen has not been determined. Base qualities were left out, and no much larger clone turns up one base away. The entry originates in a study of blood T cell repertoires in COVID-19 (dated by TCRdb to the early 2020s). Study-level background: Samples from collaborators originated in the United States, Italy and Spain and spanned both the acute and convalescent phases of COVID-19. The prospective study material was composed of cDNA or gDNA derived from T cells, B-cell-depleted T cells, or PBMCs. The dataset comprised deeply sampled blood TCRbeta repertoires from subjects exposed to, actively infected with, or recovered from COVID-19. The repertoires were released in a freely available public database meant as a resource for research on the immune response to SARS-CoV-2. Samples came from the ongoing ImmuneRACE study (first 160 participants) plus 1,254 subjects from 6 global collaborators. Nearly every sample came with metadata listing a de-identified subject ID, COVID-19 status, age in years and sex. HLA class I and class II types, where available, came from metadata supplied by the sample provider rather than from assay-based typing. What the research found in general, with its limitations: How much clinical and demographic metadata was included differed by source and by participant, and the metadata was provided uncurated.

A distance of 8 bases separates the germline ends of V and J, which lose 3 bases and 3 bases respectively. The germline V gene specifies MGHDK as CDR1 and SYGVNS as CDR2. The CDR3 starts with the cysteine, ends with the phenylalanine, and has 13 residues. The read is trimmed to its CDR3 DNA, 39 bases read in frame from base 1. The immunoSEQ Assay, a bias-controlled multiplex PCR, was used to amplify TCRbeta CDR3 regions from genomic DNA. The authors processed their data as follows. Within the assay, amplification of reference gene primers was used to estimate how many nucleated cells each sample contained. To quantify the absolute abundance of each unique TCRbeta CDR3 rearrangement, sequence reads were collapsed and filtered. Productive Simpson clonality was computed per sample as the square root of Simpson's diversity index over productive rearrangements. The source is immuneACCESS, and TCRdb retained only in-frame sequences with V and J called. Part of the clones is not carried over; for the studies checked, unresolved V genes explain less than half of this, and the remainder is unexplained. V and J calls and clone size are as listed in that table; D and trimming were resolved from the DNA. This sample comprises 250,000 to 400,000 clones, 88% of them detected only once. The ten largest clones add up to 1.5% to 2% of the sample.

One collaborating source in Seattle enrolled patients during active infection and followed them longitudinally through the course of disease. Each collaborating institution followed its own protocols to collect whole blood in K2EDTA tubes. Collaborator samples were shipped for TCRbeta analysis as frozen whole blood, isolated PBMCs, or DNA extracted from either sample type. The chain is assembled from TRBV25-1 and TRBJ1-1, with the identity of the D gene unclear. The sequence derives from a woman aged 25 to 39 with COVID-19, enrolled during active disease. The sample consisted of peripheral blood. The encoded CDR3 is CASSEYLDTEAFF. The nucleotides read TGTGCCAGCAGTGAGTATCTTGACACTGAAGCTTTCTTT.